This T cell receptor beta chain was observed in a study of graft-versus-host responses after intestinal transplantation. Study-level background: Every transplant recipient was induced with anti-thymocyte globulin, then maintained on tacrolimus and steroids for about 3 years. Study-wide findings and caveats: Peak circulating GvH clone levels tracked with early post-transplant HvG declines.

This clone was detected a few times. The J segment lost 3 bases and the V segment lost 3 bases, leaving 6 bases of the junction unmatched. CDR1 and CDR2 from the germline V gene are SGDLS and YYNGEE. The CDR3 sequence is 15 residues long. Post-reaction sorting isolated proliferating CFSE-low CD3+CD4+ and CD3+CD8+ responders. Produced via immunoSEQ multiplex PCR; TCRdb's table is partial and in-frame only. The repertoire holds about 6,800 clones, with more than 25% as singletons. The chain employs TRBV9 and TRBJ2-1, with TRBD2 matching 7 bases. The material was alloreactive CD4+ T cells from a mixed lymphocyte reaction culture, obtained before intestinal transplant. Subset defined: CFSE-low proliferating T cells sorted from roughly six-day pre-transplant mixed lymphocyte reaction (GvH or HvG direction). This clonotype was sampled from a human patient who received an intestinal transplant. The CDR3 loop is CASSGGGGSYNEQFF. CDR3 bases: TGTGCCAGCAGCGGAGGTGGCGGGAGCTACAATGAGCAGTTCTTC.